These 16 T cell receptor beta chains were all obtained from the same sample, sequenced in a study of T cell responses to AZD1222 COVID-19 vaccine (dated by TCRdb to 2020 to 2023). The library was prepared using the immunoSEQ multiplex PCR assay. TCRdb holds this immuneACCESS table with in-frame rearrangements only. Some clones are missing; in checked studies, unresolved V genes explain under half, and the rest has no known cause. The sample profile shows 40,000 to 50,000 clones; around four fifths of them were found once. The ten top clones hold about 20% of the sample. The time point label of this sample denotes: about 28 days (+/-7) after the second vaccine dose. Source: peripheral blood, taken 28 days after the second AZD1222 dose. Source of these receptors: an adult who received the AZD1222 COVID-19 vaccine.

Here the CDR3 reads CASSAEIAPTGNTEAFF. DNA of the CDR3: TGTGCCAGCAGCGCGGAAATCGCCCCGACGGGGAACACTGAAGCTTTCTTT. The chain carries TRBV9 and TRBJ1-1; D gene unclear. Germline V gene lookup returns CDR1 SGDLS and CDR2 YYNGEE. There are 17 residues in the CDR3. V was cut by 3 bases and J by 1 base, with 19 bases left in between.

CDR3 loop: CASSPRSRGRTDTQYF. The CDR3, as DNA: TGTGCCAGCAGCCCGAGGTCCAGGGGGCGCACAGATACGCAGTATTTT. This chain joins TRBV5-4 and TRBJ2-3, with 8 bases identical to TRBD1. The germline V gene encodes CDR1 SGHNT and CDR2 YYREEE (reference sequence). The CDR3 consists of 16 residues. Trimming cost V 4 bases and J 1 base; bases outside gene matches: 8.

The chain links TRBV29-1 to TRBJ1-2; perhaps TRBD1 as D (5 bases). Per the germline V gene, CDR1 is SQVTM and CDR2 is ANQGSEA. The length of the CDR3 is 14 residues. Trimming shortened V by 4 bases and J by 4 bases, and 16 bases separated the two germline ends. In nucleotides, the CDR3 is TGCAGCGTTGTGGTAGGGGTTACTAGCTATGGCTACACCTTC. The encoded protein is CSVVVGVTSYGYTF.

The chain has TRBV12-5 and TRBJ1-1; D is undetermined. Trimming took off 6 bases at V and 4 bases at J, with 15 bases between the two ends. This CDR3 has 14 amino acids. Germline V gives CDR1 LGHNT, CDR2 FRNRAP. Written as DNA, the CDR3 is TGTGCTAGTGGGAACTGGGGTTTGGGCACTGAAGCTTTCTTT. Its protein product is CASGNWGLGTEAFF.

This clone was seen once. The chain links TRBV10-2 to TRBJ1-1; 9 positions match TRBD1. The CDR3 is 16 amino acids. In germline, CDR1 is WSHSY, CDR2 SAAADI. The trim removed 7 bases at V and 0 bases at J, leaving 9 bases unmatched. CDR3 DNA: TGCGCCAGCATCCCCTTGGGGACAGGGATGAACACTGAAGCTTTCTTT. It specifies CASIPLGTGMNTEAFF.

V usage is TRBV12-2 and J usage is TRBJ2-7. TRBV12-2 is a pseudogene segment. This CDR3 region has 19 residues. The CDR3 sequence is CASRSRSGPDHWGSYEQYF. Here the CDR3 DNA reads TGTGCAAGTCGCTCCAGGTCGGGACCGGACCATTGGGGATCCTACGAGCAGTACTTC.

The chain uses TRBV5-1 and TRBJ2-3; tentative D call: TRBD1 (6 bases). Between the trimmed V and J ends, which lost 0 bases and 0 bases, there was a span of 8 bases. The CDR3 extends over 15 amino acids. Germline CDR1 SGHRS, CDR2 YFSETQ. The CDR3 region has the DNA TGCGCCAGCAGCTTGGCAGGACAGAGCACAGATACGCAGTATTTT. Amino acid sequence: CASSLAGQSTDTQYF.

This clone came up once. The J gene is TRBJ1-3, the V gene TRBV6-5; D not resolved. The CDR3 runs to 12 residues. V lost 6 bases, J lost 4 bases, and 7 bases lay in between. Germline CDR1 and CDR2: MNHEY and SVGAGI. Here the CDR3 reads CASSPSGNTIYF. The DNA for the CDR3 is TGTGCCAGCAGCCCCTCAGGAAACACCATATATTTT.

CDR3 in amino acids: CASSPGGGPGGPLHF. The CDR3 nucleotides are TGTGCCAGCAGCCCCGGGGGGGGCCCTGGAGGACCCCTCCACTTT. The chain has TRBV3-1 (or the pseudogene TRBV3-2) and TRBJ1-6; tentatively, D is TRBD1 (6 bases). Germline V gene sequence: CDR1 LGHDT, CDR2 YNNKEL (reference sequence). Trimming pared 4 bases from V and 12 bases from J, leaving 19 bases between. The CDR3 totals 15 residues.

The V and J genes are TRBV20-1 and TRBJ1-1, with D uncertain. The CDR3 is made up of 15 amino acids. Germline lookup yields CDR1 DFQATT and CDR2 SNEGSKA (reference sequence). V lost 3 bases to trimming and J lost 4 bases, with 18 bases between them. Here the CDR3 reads CSASPREGKGTEAFF. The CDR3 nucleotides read TGCAGTGCTAGTCCCCGGGAGGGAAAAGGCACTGAAGCTTTCTTT.

The CDR3 DNA is TGTGCCAGCAGTTATGACGAGATAGGAGGAAACACCATATATTTT. Translating it yields CASSYDEIGGNTIYF. The chain joins TRBV6-5 to TRBJ1-3; no firm D call. Trimming removed 3 bases from V and 4 bases from J, with 13 bases in between. From germline, CDR1 is MNHEY and CDR2 SVGAGI. The CDR3 runs 15 residues.

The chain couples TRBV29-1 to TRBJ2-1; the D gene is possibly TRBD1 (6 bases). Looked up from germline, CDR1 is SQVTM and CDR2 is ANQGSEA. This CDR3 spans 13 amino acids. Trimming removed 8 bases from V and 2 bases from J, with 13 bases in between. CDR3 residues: CSSSGAAYNEQFF. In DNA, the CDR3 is TGCAGCTCTTCAGGGGCCGCCTACAATGAGCAGTTCTTC.

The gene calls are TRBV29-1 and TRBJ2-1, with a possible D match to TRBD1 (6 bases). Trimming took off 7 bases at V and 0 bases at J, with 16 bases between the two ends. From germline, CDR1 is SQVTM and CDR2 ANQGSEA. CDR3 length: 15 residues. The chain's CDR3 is CSARTETSSYNEQFF. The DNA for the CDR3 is TGCAGCGCTCGGACAGAAACGAGCTCCTACAATGAGCAGTTCTTC.

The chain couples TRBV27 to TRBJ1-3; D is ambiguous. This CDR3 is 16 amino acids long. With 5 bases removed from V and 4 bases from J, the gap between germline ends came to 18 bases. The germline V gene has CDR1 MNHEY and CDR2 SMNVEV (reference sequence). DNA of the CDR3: TGTGCCAGCAGTATTACGGGGTTCCTCGAGGGAAACACCATATATTTT. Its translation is CASSITGFLEGNTIYF.

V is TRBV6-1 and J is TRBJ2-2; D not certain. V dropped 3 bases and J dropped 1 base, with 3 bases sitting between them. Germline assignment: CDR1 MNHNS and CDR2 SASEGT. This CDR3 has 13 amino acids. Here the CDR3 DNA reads TGTGCCAGCAGTGACAGGAACACCGGGGAGCTGTTTTTT. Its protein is CASSDRNTGELFF.

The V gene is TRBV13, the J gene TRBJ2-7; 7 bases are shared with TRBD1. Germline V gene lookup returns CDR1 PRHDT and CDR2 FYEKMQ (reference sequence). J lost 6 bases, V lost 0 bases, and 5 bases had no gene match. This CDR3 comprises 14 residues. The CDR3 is CASSLGRGFGEQYF. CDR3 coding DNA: TGTGCCAGCAGCTTAGGCAGGGGGTTCGGCGAGCAGTACTTC.